The clone carrying this TCR beta chain was detected ten times or more. Its matching antigen is unknown. This specimen comes from a study of early T cells in non-severe SARS-CoV-2 infection. Study details: The study sequenced bulk RNA from unsorted whole blood, with chains unpaired. Study results and caveats: VDJdb matching favored anti-spike CD8 responses, missing private and CD4 specificities.

The TCR library protocol attached unique molecular identifiers to the individual cDNA molecules. TCRdb analysed the 5' RACE reads with MiXCR anew, one entry per CDR3 protein. The table includes roughly 100,000 distinct CDR3 sequences, approximately 12% detected once. This CDR3 comprises 15 residues. CDR1 SGHAT and CDR2 FQNNGV come from the germline V gene. V was pared by 4 bases and J by 5 bases, with 9 bases of the junction left unmatched. Sequencing used whole blood, obtained at baseline. This receptor was obtained from an adult who was a healthcare worker with PCR-confirmed SARS-CoV-2 infection or an uninfected control (not recorded which). The chain links TRBV11-2 to TRBJ2-7, with 9 bases matching TRBD1. CDR3 protein: CASSSIEDRGHEQYF. CDR3 coding DNA: TGTGCCAGCAGCTCTATAGAGGACAGGGGTCACGAGCAGTACTTC. The full variable domain, its missing parts supplied by reference TRBV11-2 and TRBJ2-7, is EAGVAQSPRYKIIEKRQSVAFWCNPISGHATLYWYQQILGQGPKLLIQFQNNGVVDDSQLPKDRFSAERLKGVDSTLKIQPAKLEDSAVYLCASSSIEDRGHEQYFGPGTRLTVT.